Included here is one TCR beta chain sequence, with context. The data belong to a study of blood T cell repertoires in COVID-19. Study details: The United States, Italy and Spain were the sources of the acute and convalescent COVID-19 samples. Sample material is recorded as cDNA or gDNA derived from T cells, B-cell-depleted T cells, or PBMCs.

Authors' methods: Reference gene primer amplification gave estimated nucleated cell counts. Repertoires were generated with immunoSEQ multiplex PCR, while TCRdb's copy carries only in-frame clones and drops some. That table furnishes V, J and clone size, whereas the DNA furnished D and trimming. This sample has roughly 180,000 clones, with about 85% found just once. The ends were cut back, 4 bases at V and 4 bases at J, with 23 bases in the middle. The CDR3 is 17 amino acids. Germline V gene sequence: CDR1 SGHRS, CDR2 YFSETQ. Enrolled during active infection, Seattle patients were then followed longitudinally.

This receptor was obtained from a woman in her 50s with COVID-19, enrolled during active disease. The sample was peripheral blood. V is TRBV5-1 and J is TRBJ2-5, with a possible D match to TRBD1 (8 bases). The CDR3 loop reads CASSPLRGQGAGETQYF. The CDR3 coding sequence is TGCGCCAGCAGCCCGTTGCGGGGGCAGGGGGCAGGAGAGACCCAGTACTTC.